The table lists the clone carrying this T cell receptor beta chain with a few counts. The data belong to a study of graft-versus-host responses after intestinal transplantation. Clones were sequenced by immunoSEQ multiplex PCR, and TCRdb holds only the in-frame ones, with some missing. This sample yields about 21,000 clones, of which 33% are seen a single time; roughly 9.2% belongs to the top ten. The authors plated around 200,000 CFSE-labeled responder cells with around 200,000 irradiated, violet-dye-labeled stimulator cells. The V end was cut by 1 base, the J end by 9 bases, with 13 bases between. CDR1 and CDR2 from the germline V gene are SSHAT and FNYEAQ (reference sequence). The CDR3 is 14 residues long.

The sequences come from alloreactive CD8+ T cells from a mixed lymphocyte reaction culture, collected before intestinal transplant. Subset meaning: CFSE-low proliferating T cells sorted from roughly 6-day pre-transplant mixed lymphocyte reaction (GvH or HvG direction). The chain has TRBV7-7 and TRBJ2-1; D may be TRBD2 (7 bases). This clonotype was sampled from a human patient who received an intestinal transplant. The CDR3 loop reads CASSLGSGGGEQFF. CDR3 nucleotides: TGTGCCAGCAGCTTAGGATCGGGGGGCGGTGAGCAGTTCTTC.